This T cell receptor (beta chain) was identified during a study of blood T cell repertoires in COVID-19. On the study more broadly: Some COVID-19 samples were acute and others convalescent; all came from the United States, Italy and Spain. PBMCs, B-cell-depleted T cells, or T cells were the source of the cDNA or gDNA that made up the material.

CDR3 length: 14 residues. V was trimmed by 4 bases and J by 0 bases, leaving 12 bases between them. Looked up from germline, CDR1 is GTSNPN and CDR2 is SVGIG (reference sequence). Data came from immunoSEQ multiplex PCR; TCRdb stores just in-frame clones and leaves some out. This table has 18,000 or so clones, 89% appearing once. Material: peripheral blood. This clonotype was obtained from a man in his fifties or sixties with active COVID-19. The chain carries TRBV30 and TRBJ1-2; no reliable D call. The DNA for the CDR3 is TGTGCCTGGAATTCTCCGGGGACTAACTATGGCTACACCTTC. It translates to CAWNSPGTNYGYTF.